This T cell receptor beta chain came from a study of T cell responses to AZD1222 COVID-19 vaccine. Study observations and caveats: Only a handful of AZD1222 recipients, more than 5 in all, had baseline seropositivity. Sampling captured repertoires only after the peak T cell response. Vaccine-associated CD4 TCRs spanned spike, dominant at 160-218 and 743-854.

Assay used: immunoSEQ multiplex PCR; TCRdb lists only in-frame clones, some missing. The sample holds roughly 140,000 clones, approximately 92% seen once. Regarding this clone: Its antigen is as yet unknown.

The CDR3 has 14 residues. V was shortened by 3 bases and J by 7 bases, with 13 bases between the two germline ends. The J gene is TRBJ2-1, the V gene TRBV23-1; no firm D call. TRBV23-1 is placed among ORFs of uncertain function. The sequence was obtained from an adult who received the AZD1222 COVID-19 vaccine. The sample was peripheral blood, taken 28 days after the second AZD1222 dose. CDR3 amino acids: CASSQDPPANEQFF. The CDR3 DNA follows: TGCGCCAGCAGTCAGGACCCACCTGCAAATGAGCAGTTCTTC.